The T cell receptor (beta chain) under discussion was sequenced for a study of T cell responses to AZD1222 COVID-19 vaccine. The germline V gene has CDR1 SGHVT and CDR2 SQSDAQ. V lost 1 base and J lost 1; bases outside the gene matches: 17. There are 21 residues in the CDR3. Findings of the study overall: Clonal diversity was possibly underestimated; the donors were predominantly white British and more often female. Repertoires in all cases were sampled only once the peak T cell response had passed.

Worth noting for this clone: Its specificity is unknown.

Measured with immunoSEQ multiplex PCR; TCRdb has only the in-frame clones, and not every one. Here the sample spans around 94,000 clones, about four fifths being singletons. The receptor was isolated from an adult in good health. The sample was peripheral blood, taken on day 0 of AZD1222 vaccination. The chain combines TRBV7-4 with TRBJ1-5; TRBD1 aligns across 9 bases. CDR3 sequence: CASSLGQTRGQGVRSNQPQHF. In DNA form, the CDR3 reads TGTGCCAGCAGCTTAGGCCAAACTAGGGGACAGGGAGTGAGGAGCAATCAGCCCCAGCATTTT.